This TCR beta chain was profiled in a study of CD8 T cells in Susac syndrome (dated by TCRdb to the late 2010s). Background on the whole study: Among the Susac syndrome patients who were sequenced, clinically active disease was present in 5 or 6 and clinical remission was observed in roughly eight. At blood withdrawal, Susac syndrome patients were therapy-naive, treated with corticosteroids (with IVIg additionally given to some), or treated with IVIg alone. Whether CD8+ T cell activation and differentiation in Susac syndrome was antigen driven was tested using repertoire sequencing. General study outcomes and caveats: The number of individuals in the TCR sequencing and HLA analysis was recognized as being relatively small. The CD4+ T cell repertoire of patients with Susac syndrome showed no detectable clonal expansion.

High-throughput TCR beta sequencing profiled peripheral blood CD8+ and CD4+ T cells from healthy donors, Susac syndrome patients and multiple sclerosis patients. Susac syndrome patients met recently defined diagnostic criteria for definite or probable disease. Bulk CD8+ and CD4+ T cells were purified magnetically by negative isolation, whereas CD8+ TEMRA cells were enriched by FACS. Blood was collected in EDTA tubes and processed within 24 hours, with PBMCs isolated through density gradient centrifugation. PBMCs intended for TCR sequencing were frozen in liquid nitrogen and were later thawed in a 37 degrees C water bath. The sorted or isolated CD4+, CD8+ and CD8+ TEMRA cells had a purity of 90% or higher. RNA was extracted using the RNeasy kit, and about 0.5 to 1 ug of the RNA was reverse transcribed with random hexamers. TCR beta CDR3 regions were amplified with the immunoSEQ multiplex PCR assay covering 54 Vbeta and 13 Jbeta segments. PCR amplification bias was corrected using a synthetic template baseline for primer optimization and computational correction. From the authors' description of their analysis: Reads were assigned to V, D and J genes according to IMGT and analyzed in immunoSEQ Analyzer, with only productive sequences retained. To calculate clonality, Shannon entropy was normalized by log2 of the number of productive unique sequences and then subtracted from one. Public and private clones were assessed among the 100 most prevalent clones of each patient and control. A clone was defined as Susac-specific if it was absent from the healthy and MS cohorts, from some 1,100 published viral clones and from other ImmuneACCESS disease sequences. TCRdb's own reprocessing of the public reads used fastp at Q25 and MiXCR and kept productive beta chains. Entries are consolidated by CDR3 protein sequence, retaining the most common genes and DNA. None of the V and J calls come from the authors' own analysis; TCRdb made them. A total of 150,000 to 200,000 distinct CDR3 sequences appear in this sample, around 95% of them only once. The top ten constitute around 0.12% of the sample.

Between the V and J ends, shortened by 4 bases and 2 bases respectively, the junction contains 9 bases. Reading the germline V gene gives CDR1 MNHEY and CDR2 SVGAGI. The CDR3 runs 13 amino acids, cysteine and phenylalanine included. This entry keeps only the CDR3 DNA: 39 bases, framed from base 1. On this clonotype: It has no known antigen specificity. The record has no base qualities; no much larger clone is one base away.

This TCR was recovered from a human donor with Susac syndrome. The specimen was CD4+ T cells from PBMCs. In this chain, TRBV6-5 is recombined with TRBJ2-7; no D gene call is confident. DNA sequence: TGTGCCAGCAGTTCCCTAACCCCCTACGAGCAGTACTTC. It specifies CASSSLTPYEQYF.